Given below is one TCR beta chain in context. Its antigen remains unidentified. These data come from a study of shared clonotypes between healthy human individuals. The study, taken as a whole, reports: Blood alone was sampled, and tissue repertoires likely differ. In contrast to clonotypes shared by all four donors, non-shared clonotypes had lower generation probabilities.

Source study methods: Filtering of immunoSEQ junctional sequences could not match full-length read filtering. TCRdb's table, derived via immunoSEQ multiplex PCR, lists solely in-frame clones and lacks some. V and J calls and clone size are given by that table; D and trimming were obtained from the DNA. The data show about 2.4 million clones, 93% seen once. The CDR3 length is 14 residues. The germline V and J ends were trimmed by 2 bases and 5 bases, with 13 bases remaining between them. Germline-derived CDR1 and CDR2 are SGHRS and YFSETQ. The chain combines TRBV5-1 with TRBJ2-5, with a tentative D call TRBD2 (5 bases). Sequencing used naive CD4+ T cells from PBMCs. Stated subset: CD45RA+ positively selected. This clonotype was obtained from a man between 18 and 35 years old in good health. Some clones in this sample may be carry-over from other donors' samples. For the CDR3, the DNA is TGCGCCAGCAGCTTACCAGAGGGTACGGAGACCCAGTACTTC. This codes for CASSLPEGTETQYF.